The 30 T cell receptor beta chains given below trace back to one sample, sequenced in a study of early T cells in non-severe SARS-CoV-2 infection (dated by TCRdb to the early 2020s). The protocol used for the library was 5' RACE. TCRdb records NextSeq 500 as the sequencer. TCRdb reworked the public reads: Q25 trimming with fastp, MiXCR clone assembly, productive beta chains retained. Rows with one shared CDR3 protein collapse into an entry with the most common genes and DNA. Present in this sample are almost 30,000 distinct CDR3 sequences, around 5.7% of which were seen just once. The top ten hold roughly 5.5% of the sample. The sequencing sample was made of whole blood. Every receptor here comes from an adult who was a healthcare worker with PCR-confirmed SARS-CoV-2 infection or an uninfected control (not recorded which).

This clonotype has a count of ten or more. The V gene is TRBV9, the J gene TRBJ1-6, with 9 nucleotides matching TRBD1. The trim removed 6 bases at V and 8 bases at J, leaving 6 bases unmatched. CDR1 and CDR2 (germline): SGDLS, YYNGEE. This CDR3 is 14 amino acids long. The CDR3 loop is CASTRTGDDSPLHF. The DNA for the CDR3 is TGTGCCAGCACTCGGACAGGGGATGATTCACCCCTCCACTTT.

A few counts support this clonotype. V and J are TRBV11-2 and TRBJ2-4; the match to TRBD2 covers 8 bases. CDR1 and CDR2 from the germline V gene are SGHAT and FQNNGV. The V segment lost 5 bases and the J segment 3 bases; nucleotides outside the gene matches: 3. The CDR3 has 14 residues. CDR3 nucleotides: TGTGCCAGCAGCCGGCGGGGGGTCAAAAACATTCAGTACTTC. Translated, it gives CASSRRGVKNIQYF.

This clonotype was observed a few times. This rearrangement joins TRBV6-2 or TRBV6-3 to TRBJ1-5; D ambiguous. Between the trimmed V and J ends, which lost 4 bases and 2 bases, there was a span of 12 bases. Germline CDR1 is MNHEY and CDR2 is SVGEGT. The CDR3 runs 15 residues. CDR3 sequence reads: CASSLIGRGNQPQHF. The DNA of the CDR3 is TGTGCCAGCAGTTTGATAGGCCGAGGCAATCAGCCCCAGCATTTT.

At least ten counts were recorded for this clonotype. The chain joins TRBV7-9 to TRBJ2-1; either TRBD1 or TRBD2 may fit D (6 bases each). The length of the CDR3 is 13 residues. Germline V gives CDR1 SEHNR, CDR2 FQNEAQ (reference sequence). With 6 bases removed from V and 3 bases from J, the gap between germline ends came to 9 bases. The CDR3 DNA sequence: TGTGCCAGCAGTAGGGGGGTCTACAATGAGCAGTTCTTC. Its protein is CASSRGVYNEQFF.

The sample holds many counts of this clonotype. The chain links TRBV18 to TRBJ2-7; weak D call: TRBD2 (6 bases). The CDR3 extends over 15 amino acids. The V and J ends lost 3 bases and 5 bases respectively, with 17 bases between them. CDR1 is KGHSH and CDR2 is LQKENI in the germline V gene. The CDR3 reads CASSPPLAREDEQYF. CDR3 coding DNA: TGTGCCAGCTCACCTCCACTCGCCAGGGAGGACGAGCAGTACTTC. Using reference TRBV18 and TRBJ2-7 for the parts outside the CDR3, the full variable domain is NAGVMQNPRHLVRRRGQEARLRCSPMKGHSHVYWYRQLPEEGLKFMVYLQKENIIDESGMPKERFSAEFPKEGPSILRIQQVVRGDSAAYFCASSPPLAREDEQYFGPGTRLTVT.

This clonotype was found many times. The rearrangement links TRBV2 to TRBJ2-7, with TRBD2 matching over 12 bases. The germline CDR1 and CDR2 sequences are SNHLY and FYNNEI. V was pared by 6 bases and J by 3 bases, with 3 bases of the junction left unmatched. The CDR3 covers 14 residues. The CDR3, as DNA: TGTGCCAGCAGCAAGACTAGCGGGGGCTACGAGCAGTACTTC. Translated, it gives CASSKTSGGYEQYF.

The table lists this clonotype with a few counts. V usage is TRBV10-1 and J usage is TRBJ2-1, with D tentatively TRBD1 or TRBD2 (6 bases each). The CDR3 consists of 15 residues. Germline V gene lookup returns CDR1 WNHNN and CDR2 SYGVQD (reference sequence). V was shortened by 2 bases and J by 2 bases, with 10 bases between the two germline ends. CDR3 region: CASSEVGGPYNEQFF. The CDR3 nucleotides are TGCGCCAGCAGTGAGGTCGGGGGCCCCTACAATGAGCAGTTCTTC.

This clonotype showed up many times. This sequence joins TRBV4-3 and TRBJ2-1; a possible D gene is TRBD2 (6 bases). Trimming pared 0 bases from V and 9 bases from J, leaving 18 bases between. Germline values: CDR1 LGHNA, CDR2 YSLEER. The CDR3 is 16 amino acids. The CDR3 bases are TGCGCCAGCAGCCAAGATTACAGAACTAGCACGGTTGAGCAGTTCTTC. Its protein is CASSQDYRTSTVEQFF.

This clonotype came up many times. The V gene is TRBV28, the J gene TRBJ1-5; D is unclear. The CDR3 consists of 13 residues. Trimming stripped 8 bases from V and 4 bases from J, with 12 bases between. Looked up from germline, CDR1 is MDHEN and CDR2 is SYDVKM. The CDR3 sequence: CASGGGMNQPQHF. For the CDR3, the DNA is TGTGCCAGCGGTGGAGGTATGAATCAGCCCCAGCATTTT.

This clonotype was seen repeatedly, ten times or more. The rearrangement joins TRBV30 to TRBJ1-2; 8 bases line up with TRBD1. J gave up 8 bases and V 1 base, and 12 bases lay outside the gene matches. The V gene's germline CDR1 is GTSNPN and CDR2 SVGIG (reference sequence). The CDR3 covers 15 residues. The CDR3 protein is CAWSANFDRGKGYTF. CDR3 bases: TGTGCCTGGAGTGCTAACTTCGACAGGGGAAAGGGCTACACCTTC.

With regard to this clonotype: A read error may account for a junction end that differs from germline. The J gene is TRBJ2-7, the V gene TRBV4-3, with D maybe TRBD1 (6 bases). Germline CDR1 LGHNA, CDR2 YSLEER. The CDR3 is 15 amino acids. CDR3 nucleotides: TGCGCCAGCAACCAAGGGCAGGGGCACTCCTACGAGCAGTACTTC. This encodes CASNQGQGHSYEQYF.

J is TRBJ1-2 and V is TRBV6-5; D is perhaps TRBD1 (6 bases). The CDR3 contains 12 residues. Per germline, CDR1 MNHEY and CDR2 SVGAGI. V was clipped by 7 bases and J by 4 bases, with 10 bases between them. CDR3 nucleotides: TGTGCCAGCAAGGACAGCGTCTATGGCTACACCTTC. It encodes CASKDSVYGYTF.

The CDR3 DNA sequence: TGTGCCAGCAGTTTTGTGAGGGGGATGTGGAATCAGCCCCAGCATTTT. This gives the protein CASSFVRGMWNQPQHF. The V gene is TRBV27, the J gene TRBJ1-5, with D maybe TRBD1 (6 bases). Germline V gene sequence: CDR1 MNHEY, CDR2 SMNVEV (reference sequence). Trimming pared 3 bases from V and 4 bases from J, leaving 16 bases between. This CDR3 contains 16 residues.

In its sample, this clonotype was seen a few times. The gene calls are TRBV27 and TRBJ2-3; D unclear. Germline V gene data show CDR1 as MNHEY and CDR2 as SMNVEV (reference sequence). The CDR3 has 14 amino acids. Between the trimmed V and J ends, which lost 3 bases and 2 bases, there was a span of 9 bases. This chain's CDR3 is CASSFDGYTDTQYF. CDR3 in DNA: TGTGCCAGCAGTTTTGATGGATACACAGATACGCAGTATTTT.

The table lists this clonotype with a few counts. The chain recombines TRBV4-3 with TRBJ1-6; 8 nucleotides align to TRBD1. Germline V gene lookup returns CDR1 LGHNA and CDR2 YSLEER. V shed 4 bases, J shed 8 bases, and the junction held 7 bases outside the gene matches. The CDR3 sequence is 15 residues long. CDR3 sequence: CASSLGGQGDSPLHF. CDR3 bases: TGCGCCAGCAGCCTAGGTGGACAGGGAGATTCACCCCTCCACTTT.

Many counts were recorded for this clonotype. The chain has TRBV11-2 and TRBJ2-3; 9 positions agree with TRBD2. Germline V CDR1 and CDR2: SGHAT, FQNNGV. V was clipped by 1 base and J by 5 bases; unmatched bases: 7. This CDR3 is 16 amino acids long. CDR3 DNA: TGTGCCAGCAGCTTAGTGGGCGGGGGGGCAAAAGATACGCAGTATTTT. It translates to CASSLVGGGAKDTQYF.

Notes on this clonotype: This may be a read error, as it is one base from a much larger clone. This sequence joins TRBV20-1 and TRBJ2-7; D tentatively reads TRBD1 or TRBD2 (5 bases each). Germline CDR1 and CDR2: DFQATT and SNEGSKA (reference sequence). This CDR3 spans 14 amino acids. V dropped 3 bases and J dropped 6 bases, with 18 bases sitting between them. CDR3 DNA sequence: TGCAGTGCTAGTACGCTACAGACGAGGGGCGAGCAGTACTTC. This gives the protein CSASTLQTRGEQYF.

Many counts were recorded for this clonotype. This chain connects TRBV3-1 to TRBJ2-6; D possibly matches TRBD1 or TRBD2 (6 bases each). The CDR3 has 18 amino acids. V was shortened by 7 bases and J by 1 base, with 20 bases between the two germline ends. CDR1 and CDR2 (germline): LGHDT, YNNKEL (reference sequence). The CDR3 DNA reads as TGTGCCAGCACCCCCGGGGGCACTTTCGGATCTGGGGCCAACGTCCTGACTTTC. Its translation: CASTPGGTFGSGANVLTF.

The rearrangement uses TRBV7-9 and TRBJ1-1; D remains ambiguous. Germline values: CDR1 SEHNR, CDR2 FQNEAQ (reference sequence). The CDR3 covers 12 residues. Trimming cost V 4 bases and J 6 bases, with 9 bases left between them. CDR3 sequence reads: CASSSTRAEAFF. DNA of the CDR3: TGTGCCAGCAGCTCTACAAGGGCTGAAGCTTTCTTT.

The J gene is TRBJ1-5, the V gene TRBV6-2 or TRBV6-3; D gene ambiguous. This CDR3 is built from 13 residues. With 5 bases removed from V and 2 bases from J, the gap between germline ends came to 7 bases. CDR1 MNHEY and CDR2 SVGEGT come from the germline V gene. This CDR3 reads CASSPSGNQPQHF. In nucleotides, the CDR3 is TGTGCCAGCAGTCCCTCGGGCAATCAGCCCCAGCATTTT.

Ten or more counts support this clonotype. This rearrangement joins TRBV30 to TRBJ1-5; D is undetermined. Germline-derived CDR1 and CDR2 are GTSNPN and SVGIG (reference sequence). There are 13 residues in the CDR3. The V end was cut by 0 bases, the J end by 0 bases, with 3 bases between. CDR3 region: CAWSVGSNQPQHF. The CDR3 DNA sequence: TGTGCCTGGAGTGTAGGTAGCAATCAGCCCCAGCATTTT.

This clonotype was seen many times. The J gene is TRBJ2-1, the V gene TRBV6-4; D may be TRBD2 (5 bases). Germline assignment: CDR1 MRHNA and CDR2 SNTAGT. The CDR3 covers 13 residues. The V and J ends lost 3 bases and 5 bases respectively, with 8 bases between them. CDR3 DNA sequence: TGTGCCAGCAGTGAGGGAGACAACAATGAGCAGTTCTTC. Its protein is CASSEGDNNEQFF.

Sample share makes this clonotype medium-sized (0.01 to 0.1%). The chain's CDR3 is CSAGGGSTEAFF. In nucleotides, the CDR3 is TGCAGTGCCGGCGGGGGCAGCACTGAAGCTTTCTTT. V is TRBV20-1 and J is TRBJ1-1; tentatively, D is TRBD1 (6 bases). This CDR3 spans 12 amino acids. CDR1 is DFQATT and CDR2 is SNEGSKA in the germline V gene (reference sequence). Trimming removed 6 bases at V and 4 bases at J, with 12 bases between.

This clonotype was recorded many times. The chain links TRBV2 to TRBJ2-3; TRBD2 matches 12 bases. V trimming: 4 bases; J trimming: 6 bases; junction bases outside the gene matches: 8. From germline, CDR1 is SNHLY and CDR2 FYNNEI. This CDR3 contains 16 residues. DNA for the CDR3: TGTGCCAGCAGTGCAAGACTAGCGGGGGTCCTTGATACGCAGTATTTT. Translated: CASSARLAGVLDTQYF.

This clonotype has only a few counts. The rearrangement joins TRBV7-6 to TRBJ2-1; 9 nucleotides align to TRBD2. The CDR3 loop spans 17 amino acids. Trimming removed 5 bases from V and 0 bases from J; junction bases left unmatched: 8. The germline gives CDR1 SGHVS, CDR2 FNYEAQ. The CDR3 here is CASSHPSGESSYNEQFF. CDR3 coding DNA: TGTGCCAGCAGCCATCCTAGCGGGGAGAGCTCCTACAATGAGCAGTTCTTC.

The chain combines TRBV29-1 with TRBJ2-3; D is ambiguous. Trimming left V 6 bases short and J 6 bases short, with 10 bases between. The CDR3 extends over 11 amino acids. Germline CDR1 SQVTM, CDR2 ANQGSEA. The CDR3 DNA reads TGCAGCGTCGGCGACGGGGATACGCAGTATTTT. Amino acid sequence: CSVGDGDTQYF.

This clonotype was seen more than once but under ten times. The chain has TRBV6-2 or TRBV6-3 and TRBJ2-7, with D possibly being TRBD1 or TRBD2 (5 bases each). Germline V lookup: CDR1 MNHEY, CDR2 SVGEGT. The ends were cut back, 2 bases at V and 3 bases at J, with 8 bases in the middle. The CDR3 consists of 13 residues. The CDR3 is CASSYGTGYEQYF. CDR3 bases: TGTGCCAGCAGTTACGGGACCGGCTACGAGCAGTACTTC.

This clonotype was seen repeatedly, ten times or more. The chain combines TRBV7-9 with TRBJ2-1; TRBD2 agrees at 7 bases. Trimming at V came to 8 bases and at J to 6 bases, leaving 10 bases not matched to a gene. The length of the CDR3 is 14 residues. The V gene's germline CDR1 is SEHNR and CDR2 FQNEAQ (reference sequence). The CDR3 bases are TGTGCCAGCGGGACTATTGGGCTGCGCAATGAGCAGTTCTTC. The encoded protein is CASGTIGLRNEQFF.

This sequence joins TRBV24-1 and TRBJ2-3; D could derive from TRBD1 or TRBD2 (5 bases each). Germline V CDR1 and CDR2: KGHDR, SFDVKD. This CDR3 is 13 amino acids long. V lost 8 bases to trimming and J lost 6 bases, with 14 bases between them. CDR3 sequence: CATMESGLDTQYF. Written as DNA, the CDR3 is TGTGCCACCATGGAATCGGGGCTGGATACGCAGTATTTT.

This clonotype was counted many times. The chain joins TRBV4-2 to TRBJ1-4; no firm D call. Trimming left V 10 bases short and J 7 bases short, with 10 bases between. The CDR3 spans 11 residues. Germline V gene data show CDR1 as LGHNA and CDR2 as YNFKEQ. The CDR3 DNA reads TGTGCCACCCGCGGTCGTGAAAAACTGTTTTTT. Amino acid sequence: CATRGREKLFF.